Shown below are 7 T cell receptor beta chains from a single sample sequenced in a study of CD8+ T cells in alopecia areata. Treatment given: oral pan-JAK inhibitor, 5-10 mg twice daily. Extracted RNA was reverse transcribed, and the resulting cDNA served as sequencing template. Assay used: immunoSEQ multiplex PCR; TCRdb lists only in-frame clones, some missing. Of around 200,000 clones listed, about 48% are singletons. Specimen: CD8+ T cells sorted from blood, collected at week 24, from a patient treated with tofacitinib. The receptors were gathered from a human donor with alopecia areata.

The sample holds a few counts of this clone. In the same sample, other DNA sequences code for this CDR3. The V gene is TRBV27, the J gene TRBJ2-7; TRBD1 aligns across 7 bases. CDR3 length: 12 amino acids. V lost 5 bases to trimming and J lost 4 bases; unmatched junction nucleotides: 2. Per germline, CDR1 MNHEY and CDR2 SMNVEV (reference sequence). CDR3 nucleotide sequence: TGTGCCAGCAGTCCGACAGGGTACGAGCAGTACTTC. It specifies CASSPTGYEQYF.

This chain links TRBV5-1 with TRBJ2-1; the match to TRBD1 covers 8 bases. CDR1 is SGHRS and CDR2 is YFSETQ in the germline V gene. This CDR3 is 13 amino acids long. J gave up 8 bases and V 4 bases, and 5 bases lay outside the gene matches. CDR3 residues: CASSVAGGDEQFF. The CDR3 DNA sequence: TGCGCCAGCAGCGTAGCAGGGGGCGATGAGCAGTTCTTC.

The CDR3 here is CAWVGDGTYEQYF. For the CDR3, the DNA is TGTGCCTGGGTTGGCGACGGAACCTACGAGCAGTACTTC. The chain employs TRBV30 and TRBJ2-7; D unclear. This CDR3 is built from 13 residues. Trimming left V 5 bases short and J 2 bases short, with 13 bases between. Germline CDR1 reads GTSNPN; CDR2 reads SVGIG (reference sequence). The whole variable domain, filled in from reference TRBV30 and TRBJ2-7, reads SQTIHQWPATLVQPVGSPLSLECTVEGTSNPNLYWYRQAAGRGLQLLFYSVGIGQISSEVPQNLSASRPQDRQFILSSKKLLLSDSGFYLCAWVGDGTYEQYFGPGTRLTVT.

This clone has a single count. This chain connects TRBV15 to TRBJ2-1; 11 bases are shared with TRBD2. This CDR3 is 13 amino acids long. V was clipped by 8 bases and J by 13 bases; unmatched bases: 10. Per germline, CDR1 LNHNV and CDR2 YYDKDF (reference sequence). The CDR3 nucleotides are TGTGCCACCGGAGGTGCTAGCGGGGGGCTCCAGTTCTTC. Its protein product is CATGGASGGLQFF.

CDR3 amino acids: CASKSNYGYTF. The CDR3 coding sequence is TGTGCCAGCAAATCTAACTATGGCTACACCTTC. The V gene is TRBV9, the J gene TRBJ1-2; D is undetermined. CDR1 is SGDLS and CDR2 is YYNGEE in the germline V gene. The CDR3 is made up of 11 amino acids. Trimming removed 6 bases at V and 0 bases at J, with 3 bases between.

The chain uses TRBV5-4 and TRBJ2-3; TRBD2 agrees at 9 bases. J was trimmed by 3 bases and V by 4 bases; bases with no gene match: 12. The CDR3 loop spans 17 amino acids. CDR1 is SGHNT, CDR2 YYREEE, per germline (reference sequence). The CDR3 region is CASSPLLAGGLTDTQYF. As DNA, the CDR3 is TGTGCCAGCAGCCCCCTCCTGGCGGGGGGGCTTACAGATACGCAGTATTTT.

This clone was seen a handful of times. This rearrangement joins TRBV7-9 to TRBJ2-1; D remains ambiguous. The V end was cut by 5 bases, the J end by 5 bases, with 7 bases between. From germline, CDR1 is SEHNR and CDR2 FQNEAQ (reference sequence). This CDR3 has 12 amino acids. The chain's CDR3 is CASSPRHNEQFF. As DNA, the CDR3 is TGTGCCAGCAGCCCACGCCACAATGAGCAGTTCTTC.